Listed here is a single TCR beta chain. Trimming removed 9 bases at V and 7 bases at J, with 18 bases between. The CDR3 is 13 amino acids. This entry belongs to a study of blood T cell repertoires in COVID-19. The method was immunoSEQ multiplex PCR; TCRdb's version includes in-frame clones alone and lacks a portion of them. The sample carries approximately 490,000 clones, around 85% recorded once. Sequencing was carried out using PBMCs or T cells enriched from blood (not recorded which). The chain joins TRBV12-3 or TRBV12-4 to TRBJ1-1; the D is unclear. This receptor was obtained from a woman aged 55-69 years who had recovered from COVID-19. The CDR3: CASSILAHLEAFF. CDR3 DNA sequence: TGTGCCAGTTCCATCTTGGCTCACCTTGAAGCTTTCTTT.